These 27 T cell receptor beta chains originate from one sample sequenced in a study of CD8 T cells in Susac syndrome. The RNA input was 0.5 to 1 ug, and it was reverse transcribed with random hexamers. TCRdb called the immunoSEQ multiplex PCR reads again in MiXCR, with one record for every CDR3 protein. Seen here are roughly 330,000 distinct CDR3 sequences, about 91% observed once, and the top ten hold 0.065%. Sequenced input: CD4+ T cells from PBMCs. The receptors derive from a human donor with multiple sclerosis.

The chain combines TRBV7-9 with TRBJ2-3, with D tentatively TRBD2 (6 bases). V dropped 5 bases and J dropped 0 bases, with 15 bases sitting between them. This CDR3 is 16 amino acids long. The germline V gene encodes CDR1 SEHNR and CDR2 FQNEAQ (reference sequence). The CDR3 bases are TGTGCCAGCAGCACGAGGGAGGCGGGAAGCACAGATACGCAGTATTTT. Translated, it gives CASSTREAGSTDTQYF.

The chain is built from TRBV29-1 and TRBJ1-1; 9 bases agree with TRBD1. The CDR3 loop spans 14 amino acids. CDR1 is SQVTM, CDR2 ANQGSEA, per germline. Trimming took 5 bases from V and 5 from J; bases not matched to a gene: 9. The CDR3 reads CSVPEQGAGTEAFF. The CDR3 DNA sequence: TGCAGCGTTCCAGAACAGGGGGCTGGTACTGAAGCTTTCTTT.

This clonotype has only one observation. The CDR3 DNA reads as TGCAGCGGTCGACAGGGGAAAAACACTGAAGCTTTCTTT. Its protein is CSGRQGKNTEAFF. V is TRBV29-1 and J is TRBJ1-1; 8 bases agree with TRBD1. The germline gives CDR1 SQVTM, CDR2 ANQGSEA. This CDR3 has 13 residues. J gave up 2 bases and V 7 bases, and 6 bases lay outside the gene matches.

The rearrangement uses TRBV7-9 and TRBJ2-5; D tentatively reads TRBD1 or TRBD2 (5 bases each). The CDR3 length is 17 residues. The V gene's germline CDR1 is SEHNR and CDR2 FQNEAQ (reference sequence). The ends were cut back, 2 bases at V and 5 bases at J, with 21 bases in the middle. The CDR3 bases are TGTGCCAGCAGCTTAAGGTCGGTACGGGACCAGCGGGAGACCCAGTACTTC. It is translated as CASSLRSVRDQRETQYF.

The CDR3 loop reads CASRGRTGSGNTIYF. The CDR3, as DNA: TGTGCCAGCAGGGGACGGACAGGGTCCGGAAACACCATATATTTT. The chain has TRBV2 and TRBJ1-3, with 8 bases aligning to TRBD1. Trimming removed 6 bases from V and 4 bases from J; junction bases left unmatched: 8. The CDR3 spans 15 residues. Germline CDR1 and CDR2: SNHLY and FYNNEI.

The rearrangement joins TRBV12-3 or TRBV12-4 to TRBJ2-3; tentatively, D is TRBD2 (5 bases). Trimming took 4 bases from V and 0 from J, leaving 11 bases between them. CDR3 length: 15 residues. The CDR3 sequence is CASSSWTASTDTQYF. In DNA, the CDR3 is TGTGCCAGCAGTTCCTGGACTGCTAGCACAGATACGCAGTATTTT.

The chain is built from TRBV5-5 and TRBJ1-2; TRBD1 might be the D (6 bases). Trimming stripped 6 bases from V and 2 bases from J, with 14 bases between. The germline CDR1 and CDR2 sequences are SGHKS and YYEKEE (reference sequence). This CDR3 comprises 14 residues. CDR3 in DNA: TGTGCCAGCACTCCGACAGGATTGAACTATGGCTACACCTTC. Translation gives CASTPTGLNYGYTF.

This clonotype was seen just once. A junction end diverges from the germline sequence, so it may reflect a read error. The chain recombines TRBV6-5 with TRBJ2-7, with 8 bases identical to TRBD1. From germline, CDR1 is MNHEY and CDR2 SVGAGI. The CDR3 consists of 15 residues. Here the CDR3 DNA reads TGTGCCAGCAGTTCCGGGACAGGAACGACCTATGAGCAGTACTTC. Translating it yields CASSSGTGTTYEQYF.

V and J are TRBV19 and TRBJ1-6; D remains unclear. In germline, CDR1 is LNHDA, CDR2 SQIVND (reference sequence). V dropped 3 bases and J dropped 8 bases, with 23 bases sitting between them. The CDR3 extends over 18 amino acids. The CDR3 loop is CASSILEGKWPGYSPLHF. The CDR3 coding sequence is TGTGCCAGTAGTATCCTGGAGGGAAAGTGGCCGGGTTATTCACCCCTCCACTTT. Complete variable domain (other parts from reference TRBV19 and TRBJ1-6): DGGITQSPKYLFRKEGQNVTLSCEQNLNHDAMYWYRQDPGQGLRLIYYSQIVNDFQKGDIAEGYSVSREKKESFPLTVTSAQKNPTAFYLCASSILEGKWPGYSPLHFGNGTRLTVT.

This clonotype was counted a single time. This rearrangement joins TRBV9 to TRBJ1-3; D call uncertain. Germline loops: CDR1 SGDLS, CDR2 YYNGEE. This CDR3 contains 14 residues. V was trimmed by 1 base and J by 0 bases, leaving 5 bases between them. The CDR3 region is CASSVTSSGNTIYF. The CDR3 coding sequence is TGTGCCAGCAGCGTAACGAGCTCTGGAAACACCATATATTTT.

CDR3 bases: TGTGCCAGCAGTCCACGGGACAGAAGCTCTGGAAACACCATATATTTT. Residues: CASSPRDRSSGNTIYF. V usage is TRBV6-1 and J usage is TRBJ1-3, with TRBD1 matching 7 bases. With V trimmed by 5 bases and J by 0 bases, 7 bases remained unmatched. Looked up from germline, CDR1 is MNHNS and CDR2 is SASEGT. This CDR3 region has 16 residues.

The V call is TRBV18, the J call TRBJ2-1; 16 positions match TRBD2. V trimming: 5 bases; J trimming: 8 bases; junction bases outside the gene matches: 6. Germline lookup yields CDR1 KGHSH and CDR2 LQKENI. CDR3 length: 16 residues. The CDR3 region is CASSSGLAGGSDEQFF. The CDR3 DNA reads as TGTGCCAGCTCATCGGGACTAGCGGGAGGGTCCGATGAGCAGTTCTTC.

The CDR3 region is CASSLVRTGTGISPLHF. CDR3 coding DNA: TGTGCCAGCAGCTTAGTGAGGACCGGGACAGGGATTTCACCCCTCCACTTT. The genes are TRBV7-8 and TRBJ1-6, with 9 bases lining up with TRBD1. Trimming removed 1 base from V and 9 bases from J; junction bases left unmatched: 10. The CDR3 length is 17 residues. Germline CDR1 and CDR2: SGHVS and FQNEAQ.

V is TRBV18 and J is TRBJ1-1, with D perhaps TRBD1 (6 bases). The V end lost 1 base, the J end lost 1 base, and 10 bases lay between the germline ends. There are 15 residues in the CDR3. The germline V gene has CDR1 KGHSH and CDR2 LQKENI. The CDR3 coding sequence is TGTGCCAGCTCACCACAGTCGACAGGGAACACTGAAGCTTTCTTT. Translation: CASSPQSTGNTEAFF.

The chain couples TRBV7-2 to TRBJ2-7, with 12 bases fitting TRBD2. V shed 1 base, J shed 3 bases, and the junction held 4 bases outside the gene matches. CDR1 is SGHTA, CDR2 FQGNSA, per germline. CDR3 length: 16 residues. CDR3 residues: CASSLGLAGGIYEQYF. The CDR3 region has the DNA TGTGCCAGCAGCTTAGGGCTAGCGGGGGGGATCTACGAGCAGTACTTC. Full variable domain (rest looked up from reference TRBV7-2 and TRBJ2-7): GAGVSQSPSNKVTEKGKDVELRCDPISGHTALYWYRQSLGQGLEFLIYFQGNSAPDKSGLPSDRFSAERTGGSVSTLTIQRTQQEDSAVYLCASSLGLAGGIYEQYFGPGTRLTVT.

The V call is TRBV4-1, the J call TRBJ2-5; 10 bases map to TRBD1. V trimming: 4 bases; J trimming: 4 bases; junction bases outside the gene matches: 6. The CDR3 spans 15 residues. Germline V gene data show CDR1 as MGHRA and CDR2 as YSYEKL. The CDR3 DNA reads TGCGCCAGCAGCCCTCTGACAGGGGGCGGAGAGACCCAGTACTTC. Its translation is CASSPLTGGGETQYF.

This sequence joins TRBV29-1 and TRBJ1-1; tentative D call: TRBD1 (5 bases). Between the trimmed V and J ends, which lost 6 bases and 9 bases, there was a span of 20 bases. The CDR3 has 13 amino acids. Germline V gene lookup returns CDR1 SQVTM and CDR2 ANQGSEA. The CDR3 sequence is CSVTRDPSAQAFF. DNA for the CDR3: TGCAGCGTGACGCGGGACCCGTCCGCGCAAGCTTTCTTT. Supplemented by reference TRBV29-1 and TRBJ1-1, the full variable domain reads SAVISQKPSRDICQRGTSLTIQCQVDSQVTMMFWYRQQPGQSLTLIATANQGSEATYESGFVIDKFPISRPNLTFSTLTVSNMSPEDSSIYLCSVTRDPSAQAFFGQGTRLTVV.

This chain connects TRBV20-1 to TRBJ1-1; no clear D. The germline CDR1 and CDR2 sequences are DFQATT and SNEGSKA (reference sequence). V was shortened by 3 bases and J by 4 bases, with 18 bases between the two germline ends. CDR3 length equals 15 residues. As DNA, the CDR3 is TGCAGTGCTAGGCACGGGTACGGAGGCGGCACTGAAGCTTTCTTT. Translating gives CSARHGYGGGTEAFF.

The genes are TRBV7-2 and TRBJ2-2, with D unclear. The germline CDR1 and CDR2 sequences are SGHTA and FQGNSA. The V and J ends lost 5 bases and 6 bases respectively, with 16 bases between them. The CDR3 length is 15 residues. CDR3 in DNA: TGTGCCAGCAGCCCCCAATCTACGAGCCCCGGGGAGCTGTTTTTT. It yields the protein CASSPQSTSPGELFF.

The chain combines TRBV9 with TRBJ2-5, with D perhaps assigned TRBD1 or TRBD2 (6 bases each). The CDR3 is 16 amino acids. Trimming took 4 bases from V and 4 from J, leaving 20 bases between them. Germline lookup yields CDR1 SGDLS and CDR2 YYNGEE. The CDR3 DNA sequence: TGTGCCAGCAGCCCATCCACCGCCGAGGGGGGAGAGACCCAGTACTTC. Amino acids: CASSPSTAEGGETQYF.

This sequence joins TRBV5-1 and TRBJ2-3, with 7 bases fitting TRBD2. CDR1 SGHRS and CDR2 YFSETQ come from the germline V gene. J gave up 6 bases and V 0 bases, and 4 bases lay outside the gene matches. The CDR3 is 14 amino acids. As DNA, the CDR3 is TGCGCCAGCAGCTTGGAGGCGGGAGAGGATACGCAGTATTTT. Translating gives CASSLEAGEDTQYF.

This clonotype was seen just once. CDR3 region: CASSQDLGPGGYGYTF. The CDR3 region has the DNA TGCGCCAGCAGCCAAGATTTGGGTCCCGGGGGCTATGGCTACACCTTC. The J gene is TRBJ1-2, the V gene TRBV4-3; possible D gene TRBD1, 5 bases. V was trimmed by 0 bases and J by 4 bases, leaving 15 bases between them. This CDR3 is built from 16 residues. Germline loops: CDR1 LGHNA, CDR2 YSLEER.

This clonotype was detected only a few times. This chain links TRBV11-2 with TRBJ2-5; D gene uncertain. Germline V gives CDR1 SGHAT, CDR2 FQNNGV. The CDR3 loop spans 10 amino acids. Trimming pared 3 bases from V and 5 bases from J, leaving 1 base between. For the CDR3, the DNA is TGTGCCAGCAGCTTGGAGACCCAGTACTTC. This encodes CASSLETQYF. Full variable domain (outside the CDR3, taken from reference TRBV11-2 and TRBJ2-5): EAGVAQSPRYKIIEKRQSVAFWCNPISGHATLYWYQQILGQGPKLLIQFQNNGVVDDSQLPKDRFSAERLKGVDSTLKIQPAKLEDSAVYLCASSLETQYFGPGTRLLVL.

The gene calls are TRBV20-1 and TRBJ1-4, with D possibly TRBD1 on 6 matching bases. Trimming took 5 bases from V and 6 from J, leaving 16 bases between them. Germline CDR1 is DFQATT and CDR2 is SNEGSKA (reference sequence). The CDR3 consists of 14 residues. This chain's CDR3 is CSASLNRVDEKLFF. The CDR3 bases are TGCAGTGCTTCCCTGAACAGGGTTGATGAAAAACTGTTTTTT.

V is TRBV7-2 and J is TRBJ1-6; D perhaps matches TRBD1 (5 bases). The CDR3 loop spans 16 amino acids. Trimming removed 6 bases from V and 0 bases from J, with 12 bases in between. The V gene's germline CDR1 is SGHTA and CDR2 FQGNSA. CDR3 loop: CASSLGARSYNSPLHF. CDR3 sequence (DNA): TGTGCCAGCAGTCTTGGGGCTCGCTCCTATAATTCACCCCTCCACTTT.

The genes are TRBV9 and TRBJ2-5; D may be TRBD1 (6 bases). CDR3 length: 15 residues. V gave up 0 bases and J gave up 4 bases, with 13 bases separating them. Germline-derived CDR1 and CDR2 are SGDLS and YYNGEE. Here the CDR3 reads CASSVDPGETETQYF. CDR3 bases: TGTGCCAGCAGCGTAGATCCAGGGGAAACAGAGACCCAGTACTTC.

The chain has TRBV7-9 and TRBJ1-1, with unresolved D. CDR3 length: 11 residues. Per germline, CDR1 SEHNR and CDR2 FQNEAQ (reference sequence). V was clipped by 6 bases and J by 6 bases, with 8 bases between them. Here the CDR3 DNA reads TGTGCCAGCAGGGGCGCCGCTGAAGCTTTCTTT. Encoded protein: CASRGAAEAFF.